This record covers a single T cell receptor beta chain. The antigen is undetermined. Repertoires were generated with immunoSEQ multiplex PCR, while TCRdb's copy carries only in-frame clones and drops some. Of approximately 99,000 clones listed, roughly nine tenths are singletons. This specimen belongs to a study of OX40 agonist ivuxolimab in advanced cancers. Whole-study context: Two patients with cutaneous melanoma and one with hepatocellular carcinoma, three in total, showed partial responses.

Germline V gives CDR1 SGHRS, CDR2 YFSETQ. The CDR3 has 14 residues. V was pared by 0 bases and J by 5 bases, with 10 bases between. Study results and caveats: The 0.1-3.0 mg/kg partial responders had among the lowest clonal expansion.

This sequence was found in an adult with an advanced solid tumor such as melanoma, head and neck, liver or kidney cancer. Specimen: CD4+ or CD8+ T cells sorted from blood, collected in a trial of the OX40 agonist ivuxolimab. The J gene is TRBJ2-3, the V gene TRBV5-1; a possible D gene is TRBD2 (6 bases). DNA of the CDR3: TGCGCCAGCAGCTTGGGACTAGTTAAAGATACGCAGTATTTT. Translation: CASSLGLVKDTQYF.